This TCR beta chain was recorded in a study of T cell responses to AZD1222 COVID-19 vaccine. Broader study findings: It was only five to seven AZD1222 recipients who were seropositive at baseline. Dominant at 160-218 and 743-854, vaccine-associated CD4 TCRs also spanned spike. Mostly white British, mostly female donors; authors suggested clonal diversity may be underestimated.

Trimming removed 8 bases at V and 2 bases at J, with 23 bases between. The CDR3 has 17 amino acids. Germline CDR1 is SGHTA and CDR2 is FQGNSA. To note about this clone: The antigen remains unidentified.

Measured with immunoSEQ multiplex PCR; TCRdb has only the in-frame clones, and not every one. The sample holds some 130,000 clones; about 93% are singletons and the top ten take around 7.1%. The receptor's source is an adult who received the AZD1222 COVID-19 vaccine. The chain carries TRBV7-2 and TRBJ2-3; tentatively, D is TRBD2 (6 bases). Here the sequenced sample was peripheral blood, taken 28 days after the second AZD1222 dose. The DNA of the CDR3 is TGTGCCAGCCAAACTCCAGGGTGGGGGGTCGACACAGATACGCAGTATTTT. It codes for CASQTPGWGVDTDTQYF.